The T cell receptor beta chain under discussion was sequenced for a study of T cell responses to AZD1222 COVID-19 vaccine (dated by TCRdb to the early 2020s). Context from the whole study: AZD1222 recipients given second doses at about 4 weeks or at about 12 weeks were pooled, since spike-specific TCR depth and breadth were not found to differ between the two schedules. A total of around 240 trial participants underwent TCR sequencing, of whom 207 had received two doses of AZD1222 and roughly 26 had received two doses of the MenACWY control vaccine. Trial participants were enrolled into age subgroups of 18-55, 56-69 and 70-plus years, which contained approximately 150, 28 and 58 TCR-sequenced participants, respectively. Points the paper makes about the study in general: In the small 56-69-year group, the increase in depth fell short of significance, most likely because of low power. No day 14 peak-response samples were available, so repertoires were characterized only after the peak T cell response. Spike-specific TCR breadth and depth rose significantly after two AZD1222 doses compared with day 0 and with MenACWY recipients. Reportedly, close to half of the unique spike-specific TCRs recognized epitopes lying outside the regions that are mutated in the B.1.351 and B.1.1.7 variants. Participants were mostly white British, with more females than males. The authors suggested clonal diversity may have been underestimated. Only 5 to 7 AZD1222 recipients were SARS-CoV-2 seropositive at baseline, limiting conclusions about previously exposed vaccinees. The whole spike protein was spanned by vaccine-associated CD4 TCRs, and dominant responses were seen in regions 160-218 and 743-854.

The CDR3 regions of human TCRbeta chains were analyzed by immunosequencing. Per the original workflow: TCRs in the repertoires were compared against a reference library of SARS-CoV-2-specific TCRs that had been generated with the MIRA antigen-specificity platform. Breadth meant the fraction of unique TCRs that were SARS-CoV-2-associated, whereas depth meant the fraction of total T cells that were SARS-CoV-2-associated. Using the MIRA data, every spike-specific TCR was mapped to the spike region that the TCR reacted to and assigned to either a CD4 or a CD8 class. Log10-transformed breadth and depth values were compared by one-way ANOVA with Sidak's multiple comparisons tests. As stored in TCRdb, this immuneACCESS dataset retains in-frame rearrangements with V and J assigned. A fraction of the clones does not appear; measured against another copy, unresolved V genes explain less than half of the discrepancy, and the remainder lacks a known reason. That table gives V, J and clone size, and the DNA gave D and trimming. In all, the sample holds about 94,000 clones, and around 89% of those were seen once. 8% to 9.5% of the sample is in the top ten clones.

With regard to this clone: No cognate antigen has been identified for it. Base qualities are not provided; no much larger clone lies one nucleotide away.

This specimen's time point label, per the study, means: baseline before first vaccination. Vaccinee samples were obtained from the UK trials COV001 and COV002, which included a single-blind randomized controlled phase 2/3 trial of AZD1222 (ChAdOx1 nCoV-19) in healthy adults. For TCRbeta chain sequencing, PBMC samples were collected from trial participants at day 0 and at day 28 after the second dose. Counted from cysteine to phenylalanine, this CDR3 has 12 amino acids. Solely the CDR3 DNA is kept, with 36 bases framed from the first base. Via the germline V gene, CDR1 is LGHNA and CDR2 YNFKEQ. V and J lose 4 bases and 10 bases, and a span of 14 bases separates them.

The receptor was derived from an adult in good health. The V and J genes are TRBV4-2 and TRBJ2-7, and perhaps TRBD2 as D gene, on 7 matching bases. This material consisted of peripheral blood, taken on day 0 of AZD1222 vaccination. The sequence in DNA is TGTGCCAGCAGCCCGTTAGGGGGGGTACAGTACTTC. This gives the protein CASSPLGGVQYF.